The 28 T cell receptor beta chains listed next were all sequenced from one sample in a study of blood T cell repertoires in COVID-19. The method was immunoSEQ multiplex PCR; TCRdb's version includes in-frame clones alone and lacks a portion of them. In the table there are about 58,000 clones, about nine tenths of which are singletons. Sequencing used peripheral blood. The source is a woman between 65 and 79 years old with active COVID-19.

CDR3 amino acids: CASSQLGNTEAFF. CDR3 bases: TGTGCCAGCAGCCAACTAGGGAACACTGAAGCTTTCTTT. The V and J genes are TRBV3-1 (or the pseudogene TRBV3-2) and TRBJ1-1; no clear D. CDR3 length equals 13 residues. CDR1 and CDR2 (germline): LGHDT, YNNKEL (reference sequence). Trimming removed 2 bases at V and 1 base at J, with 5 bases between.

The chain has TRBV19 and TRBJ1-4; a possible D gene is TRBD1 (5 bases). The CDR3 runs 15 residues. Trimming cost V 9 bases and J 0 bases, with 14 bases left between them. Per the germline V gene, CDR1 is LNHDA and CDR2 is SQIVND (reference sequence). The DNA of the CDR3 is TGTGCCAGCCTAAATCCAGGGTCAACTAATGAAAAACTGTTTTTT. It encodes CASLNPGSTNEKLFF.

The chain links TRBV2 to TRBJ2-1, with TRBD2 matching over 10 bases. The germline V gene encodes CDR1 SNHLY and CDR2 FYNNEI. The J segment lost 6 bases and the V segment lost 6 bases, leaving 8 bases of the junction unmatched. The CDR3 totals 15 residues. CDR3 sequence reads: CASRPSSGSSNEQFF. The CDR3, as DNA: TGTGCCAGCAGACCATCTAGCGGGAGTTCCAATGAGCAGTTCTTC.

This rearrangement joins TRBV28 to TRBJ2-7; D not resolved. The CDR3 has 11 residues. The ends were cut back, 5 bases at V and 4 bases at J, with 6 bases in the middle. The germline V gene encodes CDR1 MDHEN and CDR2 SYDVKM. The CDR3 sequence is CASSLKYEQYF. The CDR3 DNA follows: TGTGCCAGCAGTCTAAAATACGAGCAGTACTTC.

The chain's CDR3 is CASSLGLYNEQFF. The CDR3 region has the DNA TGTGCCAGCAGCCTGGGACTCTACAATGAGCAGTTCTTC. V usage is TRBV7-3 and J usage is TRBJ2-1, with D tentatively TRBD2 (6 bases). The CDR3 spans 13 residues. V shed 5 bases and J shed 3 bases, with 8 bases lying between them. Per germline, CDR1 SGHTA and CDR2 FQGTGA. The variable domain in full, completed from reference TRBV7-3 and TRBJ2-1, reads GAGVSQTPSNKVTEKGKYVELRCDPISGHTALYWYRQSLGQGPEFLIYFQGTGAADDSGLPNDRFFAVRPEGSVSTLKIQRTERGDSAVYLCASSLGLYNEQFFGPGTRLTVL.

The rearrangement links TRBV28 to TRBJ1-1, with D possibly being TRBD1 (6 bases). The CDR3 has 15 amino acids. V lost 4 bases and J lost 1, with 13 bases in between. CDR1 is MDHEN, CDR2 SYDVKM, per germline. CDR3 sequence reads: CASSSPGQSNTEAFF. CDR3 DNA: TGTGCCAGCAGTTCACCGGGACAATCGAACACTGAAGCTTTCTTT.

The V gene is TRBV28, the J gene TRBJ2-6; possible D gene TRBD1, 6 bases. Trimming removed 2 bases at V and 2 bases at J, with 7 bases between. CDR3 length: 15 residues. In germline, CDR1 is MDHEN, CDR2 SYDVKM. The CDR3 is CASSLHRAGANVLTF. In DNA form, the CDR3 reads TGTGCCAGCAGTTTACACAGGGCTGGGGCCAACGTCCTGACTTTC.

The J gene is TRBJ2-1, the V gene TRBV5-4; D is possibly TRBD1 (5 bases). The V end was cut by 6 bases, the J end by 4 bases, with 17 bases between. The germline V gene has CDR1 SGHNT and CDR2 YYREEE (reference sequence). This CDR3 is 15 amino acids long. This chain's CDR3 is CASNIGASGYNEQFF. The CDR3 DNA reads TGTGCCAGCAATATTGGGGCGAGTGGGTACAATGAGCAGTTCTTC.

This chain uses TRBV9 with TRBJ2-1; D is unresolved. Deletions cut 0 bases from V and 4 bases from J, with 5 bases between. Germline V CDR1 and CDR2: SGDLS, YYNGEE. The CDR3 is 13 residues long. The CDR3 region has the DNA TGTGCCAGCAGCGTAGGGGCATACAATGAGCAGTTCTTC. Protein product: CASSVGAYNEQFF.

This chain uses TRBV7-8 with TRBJ2-7; no reliable D call. CDR1 is SGHVS, CDR2 FQNEAQ, per germline. This CDR3 has 14 residues. V lost 0 bases, J lost 3 bases, and 9 bases lay in between. CDR3 DNA sequence: TGTGCCAGCAGCTTAGCGAACGAACTCTACGAGCAGTACTTC. Translating it yields CASSLANELYEQYF.

This clone has a handful of counts. Within the sample, other DNA sequences also encode this same CDR3. CDR3 bases: TGTGCCAGCAGCAAATCACCGGGACTAGCGGACTTGTGGGGGACCCAGTACTTC. Residues: CASSKSPGLADLWGTQYF. The chain recombines TRBV13 with TRBJ2-5, with 11 bases identical to TRBD2. The trim removed 5 bases at V and 7 bases at J, leaving 18 bases unmatched. The CDR3 runs 18 residues. Germline CDR1 PRHDT, CDR2 FYEKMQ (reference sequence).

The rearrangement joins TRBV30 to TRBJ2-6, with a tentative D call TRBD1 (5 bases). The V end lost 6 bases, the J end lost 1 base, and 13 bases lay between the germline ends. The length of the CDR3 is 15 residues. Germline V gives CDR1 GTSNPN, CDR2 SVGIG (reference sequence). CDR3 bases: TGTGCCTGCCCTGATTCAGGGTCTGGGGCCAACGTCCTGACTTTC. Residues: CACPDSGSGANVLTF.

This clone is a singleton in its sample. The V and J genes are TRBV5-4 and TRBJ2-7, with 10 bases aligning to TRBD2. Trimming took 4 bases from V and 4 from J; bases not matched to a gene: 8. The CDR3 consists of 15 residues. From germline, CDR1 is SGHNT and CDR2 YYREEE (reference sequence). The chain's CDR3 is CASSSGTSVGYEQYF. CDR3 sequence (DNA): TGTGCCAGCAGCAGCGGGACTAGCGTTGGGTACGAGCAGTACTTC.

The sample holds a few counts of this clone. This chain joins TRBV11-3 and TRBJ2-2, with 12 bases fitting TRBD2. With V trimmed by 4 bases and J by 7 bases, 7 bases remained unmatched. Germline V lookup: CDR1 SGHNT, CDR2 YENEEA. This CDR3 spans 16 amino acids. CDR3 DNA sequence: TGTGCCAGCAGCTCCCGACTAGCGGGAGTAGTCGGGGAGCTGTTTTTT. Translation gives CASSSRLAGVVGELFF.

The chain joins TRBV11-2 to TRBJ2-2, with a tentative D call TRBD1 (5 bases). Trimming took off 5 bases at V and 1 base at J, with 14 bases between the two ends. CDR1 is SGHAT and CDR2 is FQNNGV in the germline V gene. The CDR3 totals 16 residues. In nucleotides, the CDR3 is TGTGCCAGCAGCCCCCCCAGGGTGGGGAACACCGGGGAGCTGTTTTTT. It codes for CASSPPRVGNTGELFF.

This clone came up once. The chain employs TRBV4-2 and TRBJ2-3; a possible D gene is TRBD2 (6 bases). CDR3 length equals 14 residues. With 3 bases removed from V and 4 bases from J, the gap between germline ends came to 11 bases. Looked up from germline, CDR1 is LGHNA and CDR2 is YNFKEQ. CDR3 region: CASSQREYADTQYF. In DNA form, the CDR3 reads TGTGCCAGCAGCCAGCGGGAATACGCAGATACGCAGTATTTT.

The chain has TRBV11-2 and TRBJ1-3; 12 bases are shared with TRBD1. Trimming at V came to 7 bases and at J to 3 bases, leaving 4 bases not matched to a gene. The germline V gene encodes CDR1 SGHAT and CDR2 FQNNGV. CDR3 length: 15 amino acids. The CDR3 sequence is CASKGDRGLGNTIYF. The CDR3 region has the DNA TGTGCCAGCAAAGGGGACAGGGGGCTTGGAAACACCATATATTTT. Full variable domain (remainder filled in from reference TRBV11-2 and TRBJ1-3): EAGVAQSPRYKIIEKRQSVAFWCNPISGHATLYWYQQILGQGPKLLIQFQNNGVVDDSQLPKDRFSAERLKGVDSTLKIQPAKLEDSAVYLCASKGDRGLGNTIYFGEGSWLTVV.

V and J are TRBV5-4 and TRBJ2-7, with TRBD2 matching 14 bases. CDR1 and CDR2 from the germline V gene are SGHNT and YYREEE (reference sequence). V shed 0 bases, J shed 7 bases, and the junction held 6 bases outside the gene matches. The CDR3 is made up of 16 amino acids. In nucleotides, the CDR3 is TGTGCCAGCAGCTTGGAGAGACTAGCGGGAGGGGGTGAGCAGTACTTC. Its protein product is CASSLERLAGGGEQYF.

The rearrangement links TRBV7-9 to TRBJ1-4; possible D gene TRBD1, 6 bases. V was cut by 5 bases and J by 4 bases, with 14 bases left in between. This CDR3 spans 15 amino acids. Germline V gene lookup returns CDR1 SEHNR and CDR2 FQNEAQ (reference sequence). CDR3 in DNA: TGTGCCAGCAGCCCGGGGGGCAGGAGTAATGAAAAACTGTTTTTT. This translates into CASSPGGRSNEKLFF.

To note about this clone: Other DNA sequences of this sample code for an identical CDR3. V is TRBV7-2 and J is TRBJ1-3; D is uncertain. The CDR3 runs 14 residues. V lost 2 bases, J lost 0 bases, and 5 bases lay in between. CDR1 and CDR2 from the germline V gene are SGHTA and FQGNSA. The chain's CDR3 is CASSLLSSGNTIYF. The CDR3 DNA reads as TGTGCCAGCAGCTTACTAAGCTCTGGAAACACCATATATTTT.

V gene TRBV29-1 combines with J gene TRBJ2-7, with 15 bases matching TRBD2. V trimming: 5 bases; J trimming: 6 bases; junction bases outside the gene matches: 11. The CDR3 covers 16 residues. Germline lookup yields CDR1 SQVTM and CDR2 ANQGSEA. The CDR3 sequence: CSVRGTSGRLAPEQYF. CDR3 sequence (DNA): TGCAGCGTTCGGGGGACTAGCGGGAGGCTAGCGCCCGAGCAGTACTTC.

This clone was counted once. CDR3 bases: TGTGCCAGCAGCCCTATCCCCCCTTCGACAGGGCTCAGCGGCACCATATATTTT. Encoded protein: CASSPIPPSTGLSGTIYF. V and J are TRBV7-6 and TRBJ1-3, with 7 bases fitting TRBD1. CDR1 and CDR2 (germline): SGHVS, FNYEAQ. The CDR3 consists of 18 residues. The V and J ends lost 5 bases and 9 bases, in that order; junction bases with no gene match: 22.

The rearrangement joins TRBV27 to TRBJ2-5, with D possibly matching TRBD2 (6 bases). The DNA end lines up better with TRBJ2-7; the J call may be wrong. The CDR3 spans 13 residues. Germline V gene lookup returns CDR1 MNHEY and CDR2 SMNVEV (reference sequence). CDR3 protein: CASGRLGPYEQYF. The CDR3 DNA sequence: TGTGCCAGTGGGAGGTTGGGTCCCTACGAGCAGTACTTC.

The V and J genes are TRBV9 and TRBJ1-4; D is unclear. V was pared by 0 bases and J by 0 bases, with 6 bases between. Germline loops: CDR1 SGDLS, CDR2 YYNGEE. The CDR3 is made up of 15 amino acids. As DNA, the CDR3 is TGTGCCAGCAGCGTAGACAGTGCAACTAATGAAAAACTGTTTTTT. It codes for CASSVDSATNEKLFF.

CDR3 residues: CASKQGVGNTIYF. The CDR3 DNA reads TGTGCCAGCAAGCAGGGGGTAGGAAACACCATATATTTT. The gene calls are TRBV6-5 and TRBJ1-3; 7 bases align to TRBD1. CDR1 MNHEY and CDR2 SVGAGI come from the germline V gene. Trimming took 7 bases from V and 4 from J; bases not matched to a gene: 4. The CDR3 covers 13 residues.

The V call is TRBV6-4, the J call TRBJ1-1; tentative D call: TRBD1 (5 bases). Germline V gene data show CDR1 as MRHNA and CDR2 as SNTAGT. CDR3 size: 14 residues. V shed 7 bases and J shed 1 base, with 13 bases lying between them. This CDR3 is CASKPGQANTEAFF. CDR3 DNA sequence: TGTGCCAGCAAGCCCGGACAAGCGAACACTGAAGCTTTCTTT.

The gene calls are TRBV11-2 and TRBJ2-7; no clear D. V was trimmed by 2 bases and J by 6 bases, leaving 14 bases between them. The V gene's germline CDR1 is SGHAT and CDR2 FQNNGV. This CDR3 is 14 amino acids long. The CDR3: CASSLSNRYGEQYF. The CDR3 coding sequence is TGTGCCAGCAGCTTATCCAACCGGTACGGCGAGCAGTACTTC.

This clone showed up just once. The V and J genes are TRBV18 and TRBJ1-4; D gene uncertain. V dropped 3 bases and J dropped 7 bases, with 12 bases sitting between them. This CDR3 contains 14 residues. Germline CDR1 is KGHSH and CDR2 is LQKENI. The CDR3 loop is CASSPVRRSEKLFF. The CDR3 DNA reads TGTGCCAGCTCACCCGTGCGGAGGAGTGAAAAACTGTTTTTT.